Listed here are 17 T cell receptor beta chains from one sample, sequenced in a study. MiXCR was run by TCRdb on the RT-PCR reads, yielding one entry per CDR3 protein. The sample holds approximately 720,000 distinct CDR3 sequences; around 14% are singletons and the top ten take 3.6%. Input material: memory CD4+ T cells from blood. The source of these receptors is a female donor in good health, serving as a healthy control.

The J gene is TRBJ2-3, the V gene TRBV20-1, with D unresolved. Trimming shortened V by 7 bases and J by 2 bases, and 10 bases separated the two germline ends. The germline gives CDR1 DFQATT, CDR2 SNEGSKA (reference sequence). The length of the CDR3 is 12 residues. The CDR3 DNA sequence: TGCAGTGGGGCTAGGGACACAGATACGCAGTATTTT. Translation: CSGARDTDTQYF.

The chain couples TRBV18 to TRBJ2-1; D possibly corresponds to TRBD1 (6 bases). CDR1 and CDR2 from the germline V gene are KGHSH and LQKENI. This CDR3 has 14 residues. The V end was cut by 4 bases, the J end by 5 bases, with 12 bases between. This chain's CDR3 is CASSQSTGNNEQFF. CDR3 sequence (DNA): TGTGCCAGCTCACAGTCCACAGGGAACAATGAGCAGTTCTTC. The full variable domain, rest sourced from reference TRBV18 and TRBJ2-1, is NAGVMQNPRHLVRRRGQEARLRCSPMKGHSHVYWYRQLPEEGLKFMVYLQKENIIDESGMPKERFSAEFPKEGPSILRIQQVVRGDSAAYFCASSQSTGNNEQFFGPGTRLTVL.

The chain joins TRBV6-1 to TRBJ2-1, with 9 bases that match TRBD2. The CDR3 is made up of 20 amino acids. The V and J ends lost 2 bases and 6 bases, in that order; junction bases with no gene match: 20. Germline CDR1 is MNHNS and CDR2 is SASEGT. The CDR3, as DNA: TGTGCCAGCAGTGAATTTGGGGGGGGTTTTCTAGCGGGAATAGGCAATGAGCAGTTCTTC. As protein: CASSEFGGGFLAGIGNEQFF.

This clonotype appeared a few times. This chain links TRBV20-1 with TRBJ1-6, with 8 bases identical to TRBD1. CDR1 is DFQATT and CDR2 is SNEGSKA in the germline V gene (reference sequence). J gave up 9 bases and V 6 bases, and 4 bases lay outside the gene matches. The CDR3 runs 12 residues. In DNA form, the CDR3 reads TGCAGTGCCGCGGACAGGGCTTCACCCCTCCACTTT. Protein product: CSAADRASPLHF.

The chain links TRBV4-3 to TRBJ1-1; D is perhaps TRBD1 (5 bases). This CDR3 has 14 amino acids. Trimming shortened V by 0 bases and J by 6 bases, and 11 bases separated the two germline ends. Germline V gene lookup returns CDR1 LGHNA and CDR2 YSLEER. The CDR3 protein is CASSQETVGAEAFF. Here the CDR3 DNA reads TGCGCCAGCAGCCAAGAGACAGTGGGGGCTGAAGCTTTCTTT.

J is TRBJ2-2 and V is TRBV7-9; 8 bases are shared with TRBD2. V shed 5 bases, J shed 3 bases, and the junction held 11 bases outside the gene matches. Looked up from germline, CDR1 is SEHNR and CDR2 is FQNEAQ (reference sequence). This CDR3 region has 17 residues. CDR3 region: CASSEPPGLVDTGELFF. In DNA, the CDR3 is TGTGCCAGCAGCGAGCCCCCGGGACTAGTGGACACCGGGGAGCTGTTTTTT. The full variable domain, rest sourced from reference TRBV7-9 and TRBJ2-2, is DTGVSQNPRHKITKRGQNVTFRCDPISEHNRLYWYRQTLGQGPEFLTYFQNEAQLEKSRLLSDRFSAERPKGSFSTLEIQRTEQGDSAMYLCASSEPPGLVDTGELFFGEGSRLTVL.

This rearrangement joins TRBV30 to TRBJ2-3, with D possibly TRBD1 on 6 matching bases. The germline V and J ends were trimmed by 5 bases and 9 bases, with 15 bases remaining between them. The CDR3 contains 12 residues. In germline, CDR1 is GTSNPN, CDR2 SVGIG (reference sequence). This CDR3 is CAWAQTGPTQYF. The DNA for the CDR3 is TGTGCCTGGGCTCAAACAGGGCCCACGCAGTATTTT. Combining the CDR3 with reference TRBV30 and TRBJ2-3 gives the whole variable domain SQTIHQWPATLVQPVGSPLSLECTVEGTSNPNLYWYRQAAGRGLQLLFYSVGIGQISSEVPQNLSASRPQDRQFILSSKKLLLSDSGFYLCAWAQTGPTQYFGPGTRLTVL.

This clonotype showed up many times. The chain recombines TRBV12-3 or TRBV12-4 with TRBJ1-5; D unresolved. Trimming stripped 4 bases from V and 6 bases from J, with 10 bases between. This CDR3 is built from 13 residues. The CDR3 reads CASSSGSGQPQHF. The DNA of the CDR3 is TGTGCCAGCAGTTCAGGATCGGGTCAGCCCCAGCATTTT.

The chain links TRBV7-9 to TRBJ2-3, with TRBD1 as a possible D gene (6 bases). CDR1 SEHNR and CDR2 FQNEAQ come from the germline V gene (reference sequence). The V end was cut by 4 bases, the J end by 1 base, with 12 bases between. This CDR3 region has 15 residues. As DNA, the CDR3 is TGTGCCAGCAGCTGGGACATGCCGGGCACAGATACGCAGTATTTT. Amino acids: CASSWDMPGTDTQYF.

This clonotype was counted ten times or more. V usage is TRBV7-9 and J usage is TRBJ2-3; D possibly uses TRBD1 or TRBD2 (5 bases each). This CDR3 contains 13 residues. V was clipped by 2 bases and J by 5 bases, with 8 bases between them. Germline V gene lookup returns CDR1 SEHNR and CDR2 FQNEAQ (reference sequence). In nucleotides, the CDR3 is TGTGCCAGCAGCTTAATGGGGGAAGATACGCAGTATTTT. Encoded protein: CASSLMGEDTQYF.

This clonotype was found many times. The V and J genes are TRBV5-1 and TRBJ2-1; TRBD2 agrees at 9 bases. The V segment lost 2 bases and the J segment 8 bases; nucleotides outside the gene matches: 8. This CDR3 is 15 amino acids long. Germline V gives CDR1 SGHRS, CDR2 YFSETQ. The CDR3 reads CASSFGGRAADEQFF. In DNA, the CDR3 is TGCGCCAGCAGCTTTGGCGGGAGGGCCGCTGATGAGCAGTTCTTC.

The V gene is TRBV28, the J gene TRBJ1-5; 11 bases agree with TRBD1. The CDR3 contains 17 residues. V trimming: 6 bases; J trimming: 3 bases; junction bases outside the gene matches: 10. The germline V gene encodes CDR1 MDHEN and CDR2 SYDVKM. The DNA for the CDR3 is TGTGCCAGCAGGATAGCGTGGGACAGGGGGTACAATCAGCCCCAGCATTTT. It codes for CASRIAWDRGYNQPQHF.

This clonotype has a count of ten or more. This chain's CDR3 is CASSSPGAETQYF. The CDR3 nucleotides are TGTGCCAGCAGCTCTCCGGGGGCGGAGACCCAGTACTTC. This sequence joins TRBV7-2 and TRBJ2-5; D could derive from TRBD1 or TRBD2 (6 bases each). Germline CDR1 is SGHTA and CDR2 is FQGNSA. CDR3 length: 13 residues. Trimming left V 4 bases short and J 5 bases short, with 11 bases between.

This clonotype occurred many times. The V call is TRBV15, the J call TRBJ2-3; D possibly corresponds to TRBD1 (7 bases). V lost 0 bases to trimming and J lost 5 bases, with 9 bases between them. Germline V gene data show CDR1 as LNHNV and CDR2 as YYDKDF (reference sequence). The CDR3 runs 14 residues. The CDR3 is CATSRDQGGDTQYF. DNA of the CDR3: TGTGCCACCAGCAGAGACCAGGGGGGAGATACGCAGTATTTT. The complete variable domain, with remaining parts taken from reference TRBV15 and TRBJ2-3, reads DAMVIQNPRYQVTQFGKPVTLSCSQTLNHNVMYWYQQKSSQAPKLLFHYYDKDFNNEADTPDNFQSRRPNTSFCFLDIRSPGLGDTAMYLCATSRDQGGDTQYFGPGTRLTVL.

In DNA, the CDR3 is TGTGCCAGCAGCGTAAAAGGACATCCCGTCTATGGCTACACCTTC. Protein sequence: CASSVKGHPVYGYTF. The chain joins TRBV9 to TRBJ1-2; possible D gene TRBD1, 5 bases. V shed 1 base and J shed 4 bases, with 14 bases lying between them. The length of the CDR3 is 15 residues. CDR1 SGDLS and CDR2 YYNGEE come from the germline V gene.

This clonotype has only a few counts. The rearrangement links TRBV20-1 to TRBJ2-1; D possibly corresponds to TRBD2 (5 bases). Germline CDR1 reads DFQATT; CDR2 reads SNEGSKA (reference sequence). V dropped 6 bases and J dropped 9 bases, with 21 bases sitting between them. The CDR3 has 14 residues. This chain's CDR3 is CSAQLLSRGTEQFF. As DNA, the CDR3 is TGCAGTGCGCAATTGCTGTCTCGGGGAACTGAGCAGTTCTTC.

As concerns this clonotype: A much larger clone lies a single base off, so this may be a read error. This sequence joins TRBV2 and TRBJ1-1; no clear D gene. CDR3 length: 13 residues. The germline gives CDR1 SNHLY, CDR2 FYNNEI. Trimming removed 2 bases at V and 1 base at J, with 5 bases between. As DNA, the CDR3 is TGTGCCAGCAGTGAACAGCAGAACACTGAAGCTTTCTTT. Translated: CASSEQQNTEAFF.